The 27 T cell receptor beta chains below all came from one sample that was sequenced in a study of CD8 T cells in ankylosing spondylitis. One entry per CDR3 protein, called by TCRdb with MiXCR from the 5' RACE reads. Of 150,000 to 250,000 distinct CDR3 sequences in the sample, around 13% were seen once. The specimen sequenced was blood, either unsorted or a sorted T cell fraction (not recorded which). The receptors originated from a male donor with ankylosing spondylitis or in good health (not recorded which).

There are a few counts of this clonotype. The J gene is TRBJ2-7, the V gene TRBV5-1, with D hard to call. This CDR3 is built from 14 residues. Per germline, CDR1 SGHRS and CDR2 YFSETQ. V dropped 1 base and J dropped 2 bases, with 10 bases sitting between them. The CDR3: CASSLSHSPYEQYF. The DNA for the CDR3 is TGCGCCAGCAGCTTGAGTCATTCCCCCTACGAGCAGTACTTC.

This chain uses TRBV7-9 with TRBJ1-2, with D unclear. Per the germline V gene, CDR1 is SEHNR and CDR2 is FQNEAQ (reference sequence). V dropped 6 bases and J dropped 4 bases, with 12 bases sitting between them. This CDR3 spans 13 amino acids. The CDR3 DNA follows: TGTGCCAGCAGATACCGGGAGGGCTATGGCTACACCTTC. It yields the protein CASRYREGYGYTF.

This clonotype has a handful of counts. This sequence joins TRBV18 and TRBJ2-1; no clear D gene. CDR3 length equals 13 residues. Trimming shortened V by 2 bases and J by 4 bases, and 6 bases separated the two germline ends. Germline CDR1 KGHSH, CDR2 LQKENI. The CDR3 coding sequence is TGTGCCAGCTCACCAAATGTTTACAATGAGCAGTTCTTC. Translation: CASSPNVYNEQFF.

A few counts support this clonotype. The chain employs TRBV5-8 and TRBJ2-7; no firm D call. The V and J ends lost 4 bases and 1 base respectively, with 15 bases between them. CDR1 is SGHTS and CDR2 is YDEGEE in the germline V gene. CDR3 length equals 15 residues. For the CDR3, the DNA is TGTGCCAGCAGCCCATGGCAGGTAGGGTCCTACGAGCAGTACTTC. It translates to CASSPWQVGSYEQYF. The variable domain in full, completed from reference TRBV5-8 and TRBJ2-7, reads EAGVTQSPTHLIKTRGQQATLRCSPISGHTSVYWYQQALGLGLQFLLWYDEGEERNRGNFPPRFSGRQFPNYSSELNVNALELEDSALYLCASSPWQVGSYEQYFGPGTRLTVT.

This chain links TRBV12-3 or TRBV12-4 with TRBJ2-1; 8 positions agree with TRBD2. This CDR3 has 18 residues. V gave up 5 bases and J gave up 7 bases; unmatched junction bases: 19. In DNA form, the CDR3 reads TGTGCCAGCAGTCCAAGGGAATCCAGCGGGGGTTTCCCGAATGAGCAGTTCTTC. This gives the protein CASSPRESSGGFPNEQFF.

This clonotype was counted between two and nine times. This chain connects TRBV4-1 to TRBJ2-1; TRBD2 matches at 9 bases. In germline, CDR1 is MGHRA, CDR2 YSYEKL. With 0 bases clipped from V and 7 bases from J, the junction kept 7 bases outside the gene matches. The CDR3 contains 16 residues. DNA for the CDR3: TGCGCCAGCAGCCAAGAAGGTAGCGGGAGTAGAAATGAGCAGTTCTTC. This sequence encodes CASSQEGSGSRNEQFF.

There are a few counts of this clonotype. V usage is TRBV6-1 and J usage is TRBJ2-5, with D possibly matching TRBD1 (6 bases). The CDR3 is 14 amino acids. The germline CDR1 and CDR2 sequences are MNHNS and SASEGT. The V end was cut by 8 bases, the J end by 2 bases, with 15 bases between. The CDR3 loop is CASCGGGMQETQYF. The CDR3 nucleotides are TGTGCCAGCTGTGGGGGCGGCATGCAAGAGACCCAGTACTTC.

This clonotype has ten or more counts. This rearrangement joins TRBV25-1 to TRBJ2-7; tentatively, D is TRBD2 (5 bases). V was shortened by 3 bases and J by 4 bases, with 10 bases between the two germline ends. Germline-derived CDR1 and CDR2 are MGHDK and SYGVNS. This CDR3 has 13 amino acids. CDR3 bases: TGTGCCAGCAGTGATTCGGGATCGTACGAGCAGTACTTC. Its protein product is CASSDSGSYEQYF.

This clonotype has more than one count but fewer than ten. This chain connects TRBV12-3 or TRBV12-4 to TRBJ2-4; D is possibly TRBD1 (5 bases). With 5 bases removed from V and 5 bases from J, the gap between germline ends came to 13 bases. The CDR3 contains 14 residues. The CDR3 reads CASSPALGENIQYF. The CDR3 bases are TGTGCCAGCAGTCCAGCCCTAGGGGAAAACATTCAGTACTTC.

In DNA, the CDR3 is TGTGCCAGCAGCCAATCGTTAAGGCGACTAGCGGGAGTAGGGGCCTACGAGCAGTACTTC. Translation: CASSQSLRRLAGVGAYEQYF. The chain recombines TRBV4-2 with TRBJ2-7, with TRBD2 matching 12 bases. The V gene's germline CDR1 is LGHNA and CDR2 YNFKEQ. Germline trimming cut 2 bases from V and 2 bases from J; bases unmatched to any gene: 16. This CDR3 spans 20 amino acids.

This clonotype has only a few counts. The chain combines TRBV20-1 with TRBJ1-1, with D hard to call. This CDR3 has 19 amino acids. The germline V and J ends were trimmed by 1 base and 3 bases, with 27 bases remaining between them. Germline CDR1 is DFQATT and CDR2 is SNEGSKA (reference sequence). DNA for the CDR3: TGCAGTGCTAGAGTGGACCGGAGGGCTTTGAGCCCCCGGGACACTGAAGCTTTCTTT. It specifies CSARVDRRALSPRDTEAFF.

The V gene is TRBV27, the J gene TRBJ2-2; no reliable D call. V lost 5 bases, J lost 5 bases, and 18 bases lay in between. The CDR3 length is 16 residues. The germline V gene has CDR1 MNHEY and CDR2 SMNVEV (reference sequence). The CDR3 sequence: CASSPIGRPETGELFF. The CDR3, as DNA: TGTGCCAGCAGTCCCATTGGGCGGCCTGAAACCGGGGAGCTGTTTTTT.

This chain joins TRBV27 and TRBJ2-2; 7 nucleotides align to TRBD2. The CDR3 is 15 residues long. Losses at the gene ends were 6 bases for V and 5 bases for J; bases not matched to a gene: 9. Germline V gene data show CDR1 as MNHEY and CDR2 as SMNVEV (reference sequence). The CDR3, as DNA: TGTGCCAGCAGCCTGACTTGGGGGGGGACCGGGGAGCTGTTTTTT. Amino acid sequence: CASSLTWGGTGELFF.

This chain joins TRBV27 and TRBJ1-6, with TRBD1 as a possible D gene (5 bases). Germline V lookup: CDR1 MNHEY, CDR2 SMNVEV (reference sequence). This CDR3 has 12 residues. Trimming cost V 5 bases and J 9 bases, with 8 bases left between them. CDR3 DNA sequence: TGTGCCAGCAGTACCGGGGCTTCACCCCTCCACTTT. Residues: CASSTGASPLHF.

Points on this clonotype: A much larger clonotype is one base distant, so this may be a read error. This chain joins TRBV20-1 and TRBJ2-3; 7 nucleotides match TRBD2. The CDR3 loop spans 14 amino acids. Germline CDR1 reads DFQATT; CDR2 reads SNEGSKA (reference sequence). This chain's CDR3 is CSVRDGGSADTQYF. The CDR3, as DNA: TGCAGTGTTAGAGATGGCGGGAGCGCAGATACGCAGTATTTT.

This chain connects TRBV12-3 or TRBV12-4 to TRBJ2-4, with D perhaps matching TRBD1 (5 bases). V dropped 7 bases and J dropped 0 bases, with 16 bases sitting between them. The CDR3 loop spans 16 amino acids. The CDR3 sequence is CASTLGPPIAKNIQYF. The CDR3 nucleotides read TGTGCCAGCACCCTGGGGCCTCCTATAGCCAAAAACATTCAGTACTTC.

This clonotype came up a few times. The V gene is TRBV27, the J gene TRBJ2-7, with TRBD1 as a possible D gene (6 bases). The CDR3 is 14 residues long. Germline lookup yields CDR1 MNHEY and CDR2 SMNVEV (reference sequence). V lost 6 bases and J lost 3, with 15 bases in between. The CDR3 region is CASSDRSPGYEQYF. CDR3 bases: TGTGCCAGCAGCGACAGGTCCCCTGGCTACGAGCAGTACTTC.

In its sample, this clonotype was seen a few times. The chain is built from TRBV20-1 and TRBJ1-3; a possible D gene is TRBD1 (5 bases). The V and J ends lost 0 bases and 7 bases respectively, with 19 bases between them. The CDR3 length is 16 residues. Germline values: CDR1 DFQATT, CDR2 SNEGSKA (reference sequence). Here the CDR3 DNA reads TGCAGTGCTAGAGATAGACAGCCCAATGGTTCGAACACCATATATTTT. Translated, it gives CSARDRQPNGSNTIYF.

J is TRBJ2-2 and V is TRBV4-1; the D is unclear. The germline V gene encodes CDR1 MGHRA and CDR2 YSYEKL. The CDR3 is 15 residues long. Trimming removed 0 bases from V and 3 bases from J, with 8 bases in between. CDR3 sequence (DNA): TGCGCCAGCAGCCAAGAGGAAGGTTACACCGGGGAGCTGTTTTTT. Translation gives CASSQEEGYTGELFF.

The rearrangement uses TRBV12-3 or TRBV12-4 and TRBJ2-1, with 7 bases matching TRBD1. Trimming cost V 6 bases and J 4 bases; bases outside gene matches: 6. The CDR3 extends over 14 amino acids. CDR3 sequence reads: CASSPQGSYNEQFF. The CDR3 DNA reads as TGTGCCAGCAGCCCACAGGGGTCATACAATGAGCAGTTCTTC.

This clonotype was counted only a few times. This chain joins TRBV19 and TRBJ2-2; the match to TRBD2 covers 8 bases. V shed 1 base, J shed 7 bases, and the junction held 8 bases outside the gene matches. Germline V gene sequence: CDR1 LNHDA, CDR2 SQIVND (reference sequence). The CDR3 extends over 16 amino acids. The CDR3, as DNA: TGTGCCAGTAGTATAGGTAGCGGGAACTCGGACGGGGAGCTGTTTTTT. This sequence encodes CASSIGSGNSDGELFF.

This clonotype was counted a few times. The V gene is TRBV30, the J gene TRBJ2-3; 10 bases map to TRBD2. The CDR3 covers 14 residues. Per germline, CDR1 GTSNPN and CDR2 SVGIG (reference sequence). V trimming: 4 bases; J trimming: 4 bases; junction bases outside the gene matches: 5. The CDR3 DNA reads as TGTGCCTGGACTAGCGGGAGAGAGTCAGATACGCAGTATTTT. Its translation: CAWTSGRESDTQYF. Combining the CDR3 with reference TRBV30 and TRBJ2-3 gives the whole variable domain SQTIHQWPATLVQPVGSPLSLECTVEGTSNPNLYWYRQAAGRGLQLLFYSVGIGQISSEVPQNLSASRPQDRQFILSSKKLLLSDSGFYLCAWTSGRESDTQYFGPGTRLTVL.

This clonotype has just a few counts. The gene calls are TRBV12-5 and TRBJ2-7, with TRBD2 identical over 8 bases. Germline CDR1 and CDR2: LGHNT and FRNRAP. J gave up 7 bases and V 2 bases, and 10 bases lay outside the gene matches. CDR3 size: 15 residues. The CDR3 reads CASGLIAGGPVEQYF. CDR3 bases: TGTGCTAGTGGTTTGATCGCGGGAGGTCCCGTGGAGCAGTACTTC. Together with reference TRBV12-5 and TRBJ2-7, the CDR3 gives the full variable domain: DARVTQTPRHKVTEMGQEVTMRCQPILGHNTVFWYRQTMMQGLELLAYFRNRAPLDDSGMPKDRFSAEMPDATLATLKIQPSEPRDSAVYFCASGLIAGGPVEQYFGPGTRLTVT.

V usage is TRBV7-6 and J usage is TRBJ2-6; no clear D gene. Germline assignment: CDR1 SGHVS and CDR2 FNYEAQ. The CDR3 consists of 16 residues. V lost 4 bases and J lost 0, with 10 bases in between. This CDR3 is CASSSTPLSGANVLTF. The CDR3 DNA reads TGTGCCAGCAGCTCAACCCCCCTCTCTGGGGCCAACGTCCTGACTTTC.

This clonotype was detected only a few times. The rearrangement joins TRBV20-1 to TRBJ2-1; TRBD2 might be the D (6 bases). Germline-derived CDR1 and CDR2 are DFQATT and SNEGSKA (reference sequence). There are 16 residues in the CDR3. V was shortened by 3 bases and J by 1 base, with 16 bases between the two germline ends. CDR3: CSARDSGLSSYNEQFF. In nucleotides, the CDR3 is TGCAGTGCTAGGGATTCGGGACTTTCGTCCTACAATGAGCAGTTCTTC.

The V call is TRBV27, the J call TRBJ2-6; D is possibly TRBD1 (6 bases). Trimming cost V 2 bases and J 1 base, with 15 bases left between them. There are 18 residues in the CDR3. Looked up from germline, CDR1 is MNHEY and CDR2 is SMNVEV (reference sequence). CDR3 region: CASSLVGPTGSGANVLTF. CDR3 bases: TGTGCCAGCAGTTTAGTAGGCCCCACAGGGTCTGGGGCCAACGTCCTGACTTTC. The whole variable domain, filled in from reference TRBV27 and TRBJ2-6, reads EAQVTQNPRYLITVTGKKLTVTCSQNMNHEYMSWYRQDPGLGLRQIYYSMNVEVTDKGDVPEGYKVSRKEKRNFPLILESPSPNQTSLYFCASSLVGPTGSGANVLTFGAGSRLTVL.

This clonotype was counted only a few times. This chain uses TRBV7-8 with TRBJ2-7, with TRBD1 identical over 9 bases. J was trimmed by 4 bases and V by 5 bases; bases with no gene match: 12. Per the germline V gene, CDR1 is SGHVS and CDR2 is FQNEAQ. The CDR3 consists of 16 residues. The chain's CDR3 is CASSLGSRTGVYEQYF. CDR3 nucleotides: TGTGCCAGCAGCCTCGGGTCCAGGACAGGGGTGTACGAGCAGTACTTC.